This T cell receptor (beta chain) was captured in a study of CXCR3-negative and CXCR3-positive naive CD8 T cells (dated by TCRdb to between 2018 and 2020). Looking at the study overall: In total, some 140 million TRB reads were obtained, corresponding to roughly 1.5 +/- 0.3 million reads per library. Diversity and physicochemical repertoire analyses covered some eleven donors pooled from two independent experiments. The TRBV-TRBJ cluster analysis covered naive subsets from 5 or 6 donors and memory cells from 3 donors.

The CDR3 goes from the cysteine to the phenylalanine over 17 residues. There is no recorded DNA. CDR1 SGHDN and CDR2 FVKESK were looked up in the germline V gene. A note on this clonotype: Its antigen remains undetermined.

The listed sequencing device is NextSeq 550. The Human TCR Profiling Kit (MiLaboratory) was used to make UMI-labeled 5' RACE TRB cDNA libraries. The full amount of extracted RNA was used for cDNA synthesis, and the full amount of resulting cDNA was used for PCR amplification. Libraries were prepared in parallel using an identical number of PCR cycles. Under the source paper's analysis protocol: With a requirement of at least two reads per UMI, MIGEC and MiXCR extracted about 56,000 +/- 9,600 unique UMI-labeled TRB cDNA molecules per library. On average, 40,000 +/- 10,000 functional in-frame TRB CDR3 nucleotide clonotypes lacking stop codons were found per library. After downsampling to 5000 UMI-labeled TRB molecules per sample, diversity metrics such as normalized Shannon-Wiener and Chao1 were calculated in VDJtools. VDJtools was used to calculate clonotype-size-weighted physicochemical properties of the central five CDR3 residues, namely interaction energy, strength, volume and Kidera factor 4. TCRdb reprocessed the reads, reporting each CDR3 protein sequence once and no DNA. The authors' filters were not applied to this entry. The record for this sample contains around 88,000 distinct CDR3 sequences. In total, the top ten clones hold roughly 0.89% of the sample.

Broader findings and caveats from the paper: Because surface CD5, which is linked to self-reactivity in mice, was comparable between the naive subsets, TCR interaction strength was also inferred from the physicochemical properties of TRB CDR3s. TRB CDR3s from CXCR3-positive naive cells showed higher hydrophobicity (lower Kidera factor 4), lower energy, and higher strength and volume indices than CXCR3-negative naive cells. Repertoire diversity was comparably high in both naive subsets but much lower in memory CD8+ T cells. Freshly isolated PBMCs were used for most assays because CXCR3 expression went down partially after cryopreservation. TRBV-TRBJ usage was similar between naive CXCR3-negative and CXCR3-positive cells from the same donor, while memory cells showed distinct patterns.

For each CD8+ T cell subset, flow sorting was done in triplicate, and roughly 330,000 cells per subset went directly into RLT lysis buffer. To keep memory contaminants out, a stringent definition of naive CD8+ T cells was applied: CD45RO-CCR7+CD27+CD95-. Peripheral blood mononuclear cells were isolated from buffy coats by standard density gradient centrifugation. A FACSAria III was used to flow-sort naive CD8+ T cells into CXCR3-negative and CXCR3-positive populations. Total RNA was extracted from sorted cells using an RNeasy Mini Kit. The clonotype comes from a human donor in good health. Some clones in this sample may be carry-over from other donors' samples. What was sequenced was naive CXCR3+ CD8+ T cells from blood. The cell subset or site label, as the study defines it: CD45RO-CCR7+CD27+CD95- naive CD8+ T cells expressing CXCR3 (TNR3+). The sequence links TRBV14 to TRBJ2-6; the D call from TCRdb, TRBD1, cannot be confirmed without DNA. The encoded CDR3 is CASSLELRLSGANVLTF.